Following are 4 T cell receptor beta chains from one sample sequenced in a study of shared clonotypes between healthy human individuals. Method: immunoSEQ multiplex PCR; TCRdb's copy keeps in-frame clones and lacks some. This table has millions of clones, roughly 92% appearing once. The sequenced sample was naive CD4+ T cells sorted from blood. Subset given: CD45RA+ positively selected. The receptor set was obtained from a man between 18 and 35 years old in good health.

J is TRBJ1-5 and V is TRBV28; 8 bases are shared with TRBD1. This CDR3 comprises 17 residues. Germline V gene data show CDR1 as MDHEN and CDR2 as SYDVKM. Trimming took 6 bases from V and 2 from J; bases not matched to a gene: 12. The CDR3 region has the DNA TGTGCCAGCAGCTATAGGGGACAGGTAGACCGCAATCAGCCCCAGCATTTT. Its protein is CASSYRGQVDRNQPQHF. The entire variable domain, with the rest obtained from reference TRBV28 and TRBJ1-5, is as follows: DVKVTQSSRYLVKRTGEKVFLECVQDMDHENMFWYRQDPGLGLRLIYFSYDVKMKEKGDIPEGYSVSREKKERFSLILESASTNQTSMYLCASSYRGQVDRNQPQHFGDGTRLSIL.

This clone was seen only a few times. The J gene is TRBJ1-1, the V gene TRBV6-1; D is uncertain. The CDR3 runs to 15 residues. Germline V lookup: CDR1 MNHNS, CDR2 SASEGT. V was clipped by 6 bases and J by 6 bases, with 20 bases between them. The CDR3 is CASSDYGGFGAEAFF. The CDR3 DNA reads TGTGCCAGCAGCGATTACGGCGGCTTTGGGGCTGAAGCTTTCTTT.

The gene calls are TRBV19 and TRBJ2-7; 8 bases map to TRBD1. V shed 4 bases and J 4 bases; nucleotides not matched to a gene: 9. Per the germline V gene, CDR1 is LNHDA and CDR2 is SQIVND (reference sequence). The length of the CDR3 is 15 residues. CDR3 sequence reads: CASSTSGTGSYEQYF. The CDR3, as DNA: TGTGCCAGTAGTACATCCGGGACAGGTTCGTACGAGCAGTACTTC. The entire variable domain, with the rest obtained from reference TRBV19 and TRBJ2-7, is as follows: DGGITQSPKYLFRKEGQNVTLSCEQNLNHDAMYWYRQDPGQGLRLIYYSQIVNDFQKGDIAEGYSVSREKKESFPLTVTSAQKNPTAFYLCASSTSGTGSYEQYFGPGTRLTVT.

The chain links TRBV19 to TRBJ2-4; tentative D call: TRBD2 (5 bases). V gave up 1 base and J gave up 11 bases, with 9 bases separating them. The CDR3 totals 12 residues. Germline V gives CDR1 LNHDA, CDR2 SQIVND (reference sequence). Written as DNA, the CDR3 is TGTGCCAGTAGTATAGGCCCCGGGGTTCAGTACTTC. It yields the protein CASSIGPGVQYF.